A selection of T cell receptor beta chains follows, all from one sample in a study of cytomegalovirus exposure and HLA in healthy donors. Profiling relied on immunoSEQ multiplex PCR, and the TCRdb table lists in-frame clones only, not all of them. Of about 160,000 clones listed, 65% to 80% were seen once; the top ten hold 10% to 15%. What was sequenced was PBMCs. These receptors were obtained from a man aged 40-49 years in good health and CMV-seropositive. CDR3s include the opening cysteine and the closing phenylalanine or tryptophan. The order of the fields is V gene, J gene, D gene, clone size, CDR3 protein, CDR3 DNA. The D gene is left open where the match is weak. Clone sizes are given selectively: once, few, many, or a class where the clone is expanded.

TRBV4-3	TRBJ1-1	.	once	CASSLAGMNTEAFF	TGCGCCAGCAGCCTAGCGGGGATGAACACTGAAGCTTTCTTT
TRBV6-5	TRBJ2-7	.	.	CASSGSSYEQYF	TGTGCCAGCAGCGGTAGCTCCTACGAGCAGTACTTC
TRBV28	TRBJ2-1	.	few	CASEGPNVPNEQFF	TGTGCCAGCGAGGGTCCAAACGTTCCTAATGAGCAGTTCTTC
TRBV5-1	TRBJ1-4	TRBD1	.	CATSPGTGGEKLFF	TGCGCCACCTCTCCCGGGACAGGGGGCGAAAAACTGTTTTTT
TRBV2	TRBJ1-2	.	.	CASRVTDYGYTF	TGTGCCAGCAGGGTAACGGACTATGGCTACACCTTC
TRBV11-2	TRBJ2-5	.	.	CASSLPGAETQYF	TGTGCCAGCAGCTTACCGGGAGCAGAGACCCAGTACTTC
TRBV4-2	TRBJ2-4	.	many	CASSQGGLEDIQYF	TGTGCCAGCAGCCAGGGGGGGCTCGAGGACATTCAGTACTTC
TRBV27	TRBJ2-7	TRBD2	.	CASSLSDPYGAGPIYEQYF	TGTGCCAGCAGTTTATCCGACCCCTACGGAGCGGGGCCTATCTACGAGCAGTACTTC
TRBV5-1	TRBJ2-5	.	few	CASSPDGSKGSETQYF	TGCGCCAGCAGCCCCGACGGGAGTAAGGGATCAGAGACCCAGTACTTC
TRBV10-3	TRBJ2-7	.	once	CAISEGGMRYF	TGTGCCATCAGTGAAGGCGGGATGAGGTACTTC
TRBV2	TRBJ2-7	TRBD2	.	CFSSGNTYEQYF	TGCTTTTCTAGCGGGAACACCTACGAGCAGTACTTC
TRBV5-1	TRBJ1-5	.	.	CASSLEGIGNQPQHF	TGCGCCAGCAGCTTGGAGGGGATCGGCAATCAGCCCCAGCATTTT
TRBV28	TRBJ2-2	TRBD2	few	CASSLGLAGGNTGELFF	TGTGCCAGCAGCCTCGGACTAGCGGGAGGAAATACCGGGGAGCTGTTTTTT
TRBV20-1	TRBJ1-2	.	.	CSAPRVNGYTF	TGCAGTGCTCCGCGGGTCAATGGCTACACCTTC
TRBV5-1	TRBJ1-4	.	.	CASSAGDSTNEKLFF	TGCGCCAGCAGCGCAGGGGATTCGACTAATGAAAAACTGTTTTTT
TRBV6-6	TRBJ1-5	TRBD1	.	CASSSQGESQPQHF	TGTGCCAGCAGCTCACAGGGGGAGAGTCAGCCCCAGCATTTT
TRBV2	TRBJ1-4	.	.	CASRPGQATNEKLFF	TGTGCCAGCAGACCTGGACAAGCAACTAATGAAAAACTGTTTTTT
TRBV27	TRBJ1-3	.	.	CASSPISPFGGSGNTIYF	TGTGCCAGCAGTCCCATTTCCCCGTTCGGGGGCTCTGGAAACACCATATATTTT
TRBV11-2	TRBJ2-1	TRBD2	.	CASSPGTSSQFF	TGTGCCAGCAGCCCGGGGACTAGCAGTCAGTTCTTC
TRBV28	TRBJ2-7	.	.	CASILGPSSYEQYF	TGTGCCAGCATACTGGGGCCGAGCTCCTACGAGCAGTACTTC
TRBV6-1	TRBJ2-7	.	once	CASSVQDQSNEQYF	TGTGCCAGCAGTGTTCAGGATCAGAGTAACGAGCAGTACTTC
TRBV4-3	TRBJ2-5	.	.	CASSQDHGRRETQYF	TGCGCCAGCAGCCAAGATCACGGGAGAAGGGAGACCCAGTACTTC
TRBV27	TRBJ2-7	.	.	CASSPLGQASPGEQYF	TGTGCCAGCAGCCCCCTAGGGCAGGCATCCCCAGGGGAGCAGTACTTC
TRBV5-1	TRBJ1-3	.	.	CASSPEGGNTIYF	TGCGCCAGCAGCCCGGAGGGTGGAAACACCATATATTTT
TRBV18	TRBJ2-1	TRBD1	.	CASSPRPRQGGYNEQFF	TGTGCCAGCTCACCACGCCCTCGACAGGGGGGCTACAATGAGCAGTTCTTC
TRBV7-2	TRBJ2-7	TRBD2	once	CASSQAGGLAAEQYF	TGTGCCAGCAGCCAGGCAGGGGGACTAGCGGCCGAGCAGTACTTC
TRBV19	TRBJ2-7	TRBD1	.	CASSIQTGNLYEQYF	TGTGCCAGTAGTATACAGACAGGGAACCTCTACGAGCAGTACTTC
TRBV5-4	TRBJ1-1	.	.	CASSLGHSREDTEAFF	TGTGCCAGCAGCTTGGGCCACTCACGAGAGGACACTGAAGCTTTCTTT
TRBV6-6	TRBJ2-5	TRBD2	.	CASGNLAGGETQYF	TGTGCCAGCGGGAATCTAGCGGGAGGTGAGACCCAGTACTTC
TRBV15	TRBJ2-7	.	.	CATSRDEGGYEQYF	TGTGCCACCAGCAGAGATGAGGGCGGATACGAGCAGTACTTC
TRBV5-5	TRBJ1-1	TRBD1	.	CASSKTGQGAGGYGFTEAFF	TGTGCCAGCAGCAAAACGGGACAGGGGGCTGGTGGATATGGGTTCACTGAAGCTTTCTTT
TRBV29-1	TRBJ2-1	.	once	CSVETLLLAEGNEQFF	TGCAGCGTTGAAACCCTCTTACTCGCGGAGGGCAATGAGCAGTTCTTC
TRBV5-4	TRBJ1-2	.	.	CASSFGGDYGYTF	TGTGCCAGCAGCTTTGGCGGGGACTATGGCTACACCTTC
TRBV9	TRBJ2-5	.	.	CASRQGRIYQETQYF	TGTGCCAGCAGACAGGGACGGATATACCAAGAGACCCAGTACTTC
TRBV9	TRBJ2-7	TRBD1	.	CASSVGSGQGINEQYF	TGTGCCAGCAGCGTAGGTTCAGGACAGGGTATCAACGAGCAGTACTTC
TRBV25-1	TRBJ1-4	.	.	CASSDSVAGGKLFF	TGTGCCAGCAGTGATTCGGTGGCGGGGGGAAAACTGTTTTTT
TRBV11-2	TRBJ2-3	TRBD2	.	CASSLRAGGTDTQYF	TGTGCCAGCAGCTTACGGGCGGGGGGCACAGATACGCAGTATTTT
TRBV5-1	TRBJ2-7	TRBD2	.	CASSWGLAGGGNEQYF	TGCGCCAGCAGCTGGGGCTTAGCGGGAGGGGGAAACGAGCAGTACTTC
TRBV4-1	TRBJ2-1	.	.	CASSQDPGRSNEQFF	TGCGCCAGCAGCCAAGATCCCGGCAGGTCCAATGAGCAGTTCTTC
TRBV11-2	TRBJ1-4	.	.	CASSFGGSEKLFF	TGTGCCAGCAGCTTCGGGGGAAGTGAAAAACTGTTTTTT
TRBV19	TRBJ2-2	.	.	CASSIGQTNTGELFF	TGTGCCAGTAGTATAGGACAAACGAACACCGGGGAGCTGTTTTTT
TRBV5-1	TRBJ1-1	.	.	CASSLGLGVAVAEAFF	TGCGCCAGCAGCTTGGGTCTCGGGGTTGCGGTTGCTGAAGCTTTCTTT
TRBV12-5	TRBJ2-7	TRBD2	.	CASGAPSGSASYEQYF	TGTGCTAGTGGTGCCCCTAGCGGGAGCGCGTCCTACGAGCAGTACTTC
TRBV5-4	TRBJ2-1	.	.	CASSLDRYDEQFF	TGTGCCAGCAGCTTGGACAGGTACGATGAGCAGTTCTTC
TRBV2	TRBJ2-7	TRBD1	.	CASSRDRAEQYF	TGTGCCAGCAGTCGAGACAGGGCCGAGCAGTACTTC
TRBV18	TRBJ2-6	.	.	CASSQAGISGANVLTF	TGTGCCAGCTCACAAGCGGGTATCTCTGGGGCCAACGTCCTGACTTTC
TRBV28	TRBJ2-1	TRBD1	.	CASRSQGGNEQFF	TGTGCCAGCAGATCACAGGGGGGCAATGAGCAGTTCTTC
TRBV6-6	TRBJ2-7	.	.	CASSYYGQLGAYEQYF	TGTGCCAGCAGTTACTACGGACAGCTCGGGGCCTACGAGCAGTACTTC
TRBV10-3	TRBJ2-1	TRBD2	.	CAISTSGSWNDEQFF	TGTGCCATCAGTACTAGCGGGAGTTGGAACGATGAGCAGTTCTTC
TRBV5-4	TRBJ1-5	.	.	CASSLADGGGPQHF	TGTGCCAGCAGCTTGGCCGACGGGGGAGGGCCCCAGCATTTT
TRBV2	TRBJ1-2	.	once	CASSIQGNYGYTF	TGTGCCAGCAGCATCCAGGGTAACTATGGCTACACCTTC
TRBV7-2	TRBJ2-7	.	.	CASSHQMTSYEQYF	TGTGCCAGCAGCCACCAAATGACTAGCTACGAGCAGTACTTC